The T cell receptor (beta chain) described here comes from a study of T cell responses to AZD1222 COVID-19 vaccine. TCRdb's copy holds only in-frame clones and misses some; the assay was immunoSEQ multiplex PCR. Of about 150,000 clones listed, roughly 91% are singletons. The CDR3 length is 14 residues. Germline assignment: CDR1 KGHSH and CDR2 LQKENI. The V end was cut by 7 bases, the J end by 1 base, with 11 bases between. V is TRBV18 and J is TRBJ2-1; D unresolved. This receptor was obtained from an adult who received the AZD1222 COVID-19 vaccine. Sequencing was performed on peripheral blood, taken 28 days after the second AZD1222 dose. The chain's CDR3 is CASLTDSSYNEQFF. CDR3 nucleotides: TGTGCCAGCTTAACAGATTCATCCTACAATGAGCAGTTCTTC. The whole variable domain, filled in from reference TRBV18 and TRBJ2-1, reads NAGVMQNPRHLVRRRGQEARLRCSPMKGHSHVYWYRQLPEEGLKFMVYLQKENIIDESGMPKERFSAEFPKEGPSILRIQQVVRGDSAAYFCASLTDSSYNEQFFGPGTRLTVL.